This TCR beta chain was sequenced during a study of cytomegalovirus exposure and HLA in healthy donors. Study-level findings and limits: In vitro experiments confirmed that three CMV-associated chains were specific for CMV antigens.

Remarks on this clone: No antigen is known for it.

TCRdb keeps only in-frame clones here, not all; method: immunoSEQ multiplex PCR. The profile shows 100,000 to 150,000 clones, nearly 90% of them singletons. CDR3 length: 15 residues. The germline V gene has CDR1 LGHNA and CDR2 YSLEER. V was pared by 0 bases and J by 8 bases, with 16 bases between. Specimen: PBMCs. This receptor was taken from a man under 40 in good health and CMV-seronegative. The chain joins TRBV4-3 to TRBJ1-2, with D perhaps matching TRBD1 (5 bases). For the CDR3, the DNA is TGCGCCAGCAGCCAAGATCGGGCAGGGTCAAGGGGCTACACCTTC. Protein: CASSQDRAGSRGYTF.